The 14 T cell receptor beta chains presented below share a single source sample, sequenced in a study of T-cell memory formation after mild COVID-19. TCRdb independently ran MiXCR on the 5' RACE reads; one entry per CDR3 protein. The sample yields around 340,000 distinct CDR3 sequences, about an eighth seen once. Sequencing input: PBMCs or a T cell subset sorted from them (not recorded which). The receptors come from a man between 18 and 29 years old who had mild COVID-19 (a few samples of this study predate the infection). Cell type and time point are not known.

The chain couples TRBV7-2 to TRBJ1-2; D unclear. Germline V gene lookup returns CDR1 SGHTA and CDR2 FQGNSA. Between the trimmed V and J ends, which lost 7 bases and 7 bases, there was a span of 22 bases. CDR3 length equals 15 residues. CDR3: CASTPQRVAGFGYTF. The CDR3 DNA sequence: TGTGCCAGCACCCCTCAAAGGGTGGCAGGCTTTGGCTACACCTTC.

The CDR3 loop reads CASSLGDRSSYEQYF. CDR3 bases: TGTGCCAGCAGCCTTGGGGACAGGAGCTCCTACGAGCAGTACTTC. This chain links TRBV5-6 with TRBJ2-7; 8 nucleotides align to TRBD1. Looked up from germline, CDR1 is SGHDT and CDR2 is YYEEEE. The CDR3 length is 15 residues. The V gene end was trimmed by 4 bases and the J gene end by 0 bases; junction bases not matched to a gene: 6.

CDR3 nucleotide sequence: TGTGCCATCAGGACAGGGGTGGGAACACTTTCTGAAGCTTTCTTT. It is translated as CAIRTGVGTLSEAFF. The chain recombines TRBV10-3 with TRBJ1-1; 8 bases line up with TRBD1. This CDR3 comprises 15 residues. The germline V gene encodes CDR1 ENHRY and CDR2 SYGVKD. Trimming took 6 bases from V and 6 from J; bases not matched to a gene: 12.

This clonotype was seen a few times. V is TRBV4-1 and J is TRBJ2-3; TRBD1 or TRBD2 may be the D gene (6 bases each). The CDR3 spans 15 residues. V was pared by 4 bases and J by 5 bases, with 16 bases between. Germline loops: CDR1 MGHRA, CDR2 YSYEKL. The CDR3 region is CASSLTWGAGDTQYF. In DNA, the CDR3 is TGCGCCAGCAGCCTAACCTGGGGGGCTGGAGATACGCAGTATTTT.

This clonotype turned up a few times. The junction departs from germline at one end; a sequencing error may be responsible. V usage is TRBV7-7 and J usage is TRBJ2-5; a possible D gene is TRBD2 (5 bases). The CDR3 totals 18 residues. Germline V CDR1 and CDR2: SSHAT, FNYEAQ (reference sequence). The CDR3 DNA reads TGTGCTAGCAGCCCCTCGATGAGCGTGGGAGAATACCAAGAGACCCAGTACTTC. This sequence encodes CASSPSMSVGEYQETQYF. The whole variable domain, filled in from reference TRBV7-7 and TRBJ2-5, reads GAGVSQSPRYKVTKRGQDVTLRCDPISSHATLYWYQQALGQGPEFLTYFNYEAQPDKSGLPSDRFSAERPEGSISTLTIQRTEQRDSAMYRCASSPSMSVGEYQETQYFGPGTRLLVL.

This clonotype was counted only a few times. The chain is built from TRBV4-3 and TRBJ2-5; D not resolved. This CDR3 comprises 15 residues. Germline CDR1 is LGHNA and CDR2 is YSLEER. Trimming removed 0 bases at V and 5 bases at J, with 13 bases between. DNA for the CDR3: TGCGCCAGCAGCCAAGATCCAGATGGACGGGAGACCCAGTACTTC. This sequence encodes CASSQDPDGRETQYF.

This clonotype turned up a few times. V is TRBV6-5 and J is TRBJ2-3, with TRBD2 matching 9 bases. Germline V gene data show CDR1 as MNHEY and CDR2 as SVGAGI. V lost 2 bases to trimming and J lost 1 base; unmatched junction nucleotides: 4. The CDR3 loop spans 16 amino acids. CDR3 DNA: TGTGCCAGCAGTTACGGCGGGGGGGCCGGCACAGATACGCAGTATTTT. This codes for CASSYGGGAGTDTQYF.

The gene calls are TRBV6-6 and TRBJ1-2; no clear D gene. Between the trimmed V and J ends, which lost 0 bases and 2 bases, there was a span of 7 bases. This CDR3 is 14 amino acids long. From germline, CDR1 is MNHNY and CDR2 SVGAGI (reference sequence). CDR3 DNA sequence: TGTGCCAGCAGTTACTCGGGCACAAACTATGGCTACACCTTC. Its protein product is CASSYSGTNYGYTF.

The CDR3 DNA is TGCAGCGTTGCCCTTACGGGGGCAAATGAAGCTTTCTTT. It encodes CSVALTGANEAFF. This sequence joins TRBV29-1 and TRBJ1-1; weak D call: TRBD1 (6 bases). This CDR3 region has 13 residues. The germline CDR1 and CDR2 sequences are SQVTM and ANQGSEA. Between the trimmed V and J ends, which lost 4 bases and 7 bases, there was a span of 16 bases.

This clonotype was seen ten or more times. The chain employs TRBV24-1 and TRBJ2-1; no reliable D call. Germline lookup yields CDR1 KGHDR and CDR2 SFDVKD. V lost 0 bases to trimming and J lost 9 bases, with 11 bases between them. This CDR3 is built from 14 residues. The CDR3 nucleotides read TGTGCCACCAGTGATTTGCAAGGTCCGGGTGAGCAGTTCTTC. Translating it yields CATSDLQGPGEQFF.

At least ten counts were recorded for this clonotype. J is TRBJ2-1 and V is TRBV7-2, with 7 positions matching TRBD2. With V trimmed by 0 bases and J by 3 bases, 5 bases remained unmatched. Germline V CDR1 and CDR2: SGHTA, FQGNSA. This CDR3 comprises 16 residues. CDR3 DNA: TGTGCCAGCAGCTTAGCGGGGCGGGGGTACTACAATGAGCAGTTCTTC. It codes for CASSLAGRGYYNEQFF. The variable domain in full, with the rest retrieved from reference TRBV7-2 and TRBJ2-1, is GAGVSQSPSNKVTEKGKDVELRCDPISGHTALYWYRQSLGQGLEFLIYFQGNSAPDKSGLPSDRFSAERTGGSVSTLTIQRTQQEDSAVYLCASSLAGRGYYNEQFFGPGTRLTVL.

This clonotype was observed a handful of times. V gene TRBV2 combines with J gene TRBJ2-1; 10 bases are shared with TRBD2. This CDR3 has 15 amino acids. The V gene end was trimmed by 9 bases and the J gene end by 8 bases; junction bases not matched to a gene: 13. Germline lookup yields CDR1 SNHLY and CDR2 FYNNEI. The CDR3 loop reads CASDLLAGTQDEQFF. The CDR3 nucleotides read TGTGCCAGTGACTTACTAGCGGGGACTCAGGATGAGCAGTTCTTC.

The CDR3 loop is CASSQGQSRLDTQYF. The CDR3 DNA is TGTGCCAGCAGCCAGGGACAGTCCCGGCTCGATACGCAGTATTTT. The J gene is TRBJ2-3, the V gene TRBV5-8; 7 nucleotides align to TRBD1. The CDR3 is made up of 15 amino acids. Trimming at V came to 4 bases and at J to 6 bases, leaving 11 bases not matched to a gene. Germline CDR1 and CDR2: SGHTS and YDEGEE.

This chain connects TRBV7-9 to TRBJ2-3, with D possibly TRBD2 on 6 matching bases. From germline, CDR1 is SEHNR and CDR2 FQNEAQ (reference sequence). The CDR3 covers 16 residues. The V gene lost 1 base and the J gene lost 1 base, with 12 bases spanning the gap. CDR3 nucleotide sequence: TGTGCCAGCAGCTTAGATCTTGCGGGGCGCACAGATACGCAGTATTTT. Amino acids: CASSLDLAGRTDTQYF.